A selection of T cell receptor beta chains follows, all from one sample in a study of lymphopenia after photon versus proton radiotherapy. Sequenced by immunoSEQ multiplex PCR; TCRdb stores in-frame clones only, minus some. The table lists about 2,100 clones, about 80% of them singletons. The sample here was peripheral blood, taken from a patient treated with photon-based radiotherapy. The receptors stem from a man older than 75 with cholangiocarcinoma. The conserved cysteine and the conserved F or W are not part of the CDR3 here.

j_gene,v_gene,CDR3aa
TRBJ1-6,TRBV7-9,ASRPPPGQGLSYNSPLH
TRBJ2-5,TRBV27,ASSPGWGGSPQETQY
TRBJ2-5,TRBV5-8,ASSSYNQETQY
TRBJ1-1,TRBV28,ASSSPKKRRTEAF
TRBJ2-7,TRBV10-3,AISEPGPYEQY
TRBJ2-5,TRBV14,ASSQDLRLTYQETQY
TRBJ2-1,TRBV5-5,ASSLVRDRGLPSYNEQF
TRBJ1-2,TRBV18,ASSQPPGAWGYT
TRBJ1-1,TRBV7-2,ASSSEGGRNTEAF
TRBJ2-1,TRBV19,ASSLTGTSGGYGQF
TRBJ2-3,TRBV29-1,SVEGGEIATDTQY
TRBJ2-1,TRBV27,ASRTSGGNNEQF
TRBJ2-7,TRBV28,ASSLGGTGGSEQY
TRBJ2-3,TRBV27,ASSFGQGLTDTQY
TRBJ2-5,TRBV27,ASSMIYPRNTGTSPETQY
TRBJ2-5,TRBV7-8,ASSLVWVPQETQY
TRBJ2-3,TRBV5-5,ASSLMADTDTQY
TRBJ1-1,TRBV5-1,ASRPGLTGDTEAF
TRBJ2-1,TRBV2,ASTRDHNEQF
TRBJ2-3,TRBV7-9,ASRPSGVDTQY
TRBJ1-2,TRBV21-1,ASSKALPDRIYGYT
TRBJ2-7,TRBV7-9,ASSLGSLAGAYEQY
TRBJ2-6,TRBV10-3,AISGAQGTLTGANVLT
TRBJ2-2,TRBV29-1,SVTLGQYTGELF